This T cell receptor beta chain was documented in a study of blood T cell repertoires in COVID-19. Study at large: There were acute and convalescent COVID-19 samples, and they came from the United States, Italy and Spain. In each case, the material was cDNA or gDNA derived from T cells, B-cell-depleted T cells, or PBMCs.

How the authors handled the data: By means of reference gene primer amplification, nucleated cell counts were estimated. Clones were sequenced by immunoSEQ multiplex PCR, and TCRdb holds only the in-frame ones, with some missing. That table is the source of V, J and clone size, and D and trimming were worked out from the DNA. Counted here are under 200,000 clones, about four fifths occurring once; the ten biggest clones make up roughly 7.5%. There are 12 residues in the CDR3. Losses at the gene ends were 6 bases for V and 6 bases for J; bases not matched to a gene: 5. Germline V lookup: CDR1 LNHDA, CDR2 SQIVND (reference sequence).

Sequencing was carried out using peripheral blood. The chain employs TRBV19 and TRBJ2-7; 7 bases are shared with TRBD2. This clonotype was sampled from a man aged 35 to 55 who had recovered from COVID-19. CDR3 DNA: TGTGCCAGTAGGGGTCCGGGGGGCGAGCAGTACTTC. As protein: CASRGPGGEQYF.